One TCR beta chain is described in this entry. Which antigen it targets is not known. Within one base of it there is no much larger clone, and no base qualities were kept. TCRbeta CDR3 regions were amplified from genomic DNA using the immunoSEQ Assay, a bias-controlled multiplex PCR. As for the authors' bioinformatics: The number of nucleated cells in each sample was estimated from the amplification of reference gene primers within the assay. Sequence reads were collapsed and filtered to measure the absolute abundance of every unique TCRbeta CDR3 rearrangement. For each sample, productive Simpson clonality was calculated by taking the square root of Simpson's diversity index across productive rearrangements. TCRdb stores this immuneACCESS table with in-frame sequences only. Part of the clones is absent; in the studies checked, under half of the shortfall reflects unresolved V genes, and no reason is known for the rest. V and J calls and clone size are copied from that table; D and trimming were computed from the DNA. The sample table records some 220,000 clones; approximately 80% of these occur just once. The top ten constitute roughly 20% of the sample.

At the junction V is shortened by 4 bases and J by 2 bases, with 18 bases in between. Reading the germline V gene gives CDR1 SGHTA and CDR2 FQGNSA. The CDR3, from cysteine to phenylalanine, totals 16 residues. Just CDR3 DNA is preserved here, 48 bases in frame from base 1. These data come from a study of blood T cell repertoires in COVID-19 (dated by TCRdb to 2020 to 2021). About the investigation overall: The collaborator samples originated in the United States, Italy and Spain and spanned the acute and convalescent phases of COVID-19. The material from the prospective study consisted of cDNA or gDNA derived from T cells, B-cell-depleted T cells, or PBMCs. Subjects who had been exposed to COVID-19, were actively infected with it, or had recovered from it provided the deeply sampled blood TCRbeta repertoires that made up the dataset. The repertoires were released in a freely available public database meant as a resource for research on the immune response to SARS-CoV-2. Samples were obtained from the ongoing ImmuneRACE study (first 160 participants) and from some 1,200 subjects provided by 6 global collaborators. A de-identified subject ID, COVID-19 status, age in years and sex were almost always included in the sample metadata. Where HLA class I and class II types were available, the types were taken from metadata supplied by the sample provider, not from assay-based typing. Overall study results and their limits: The quantity of clinical and demographic metadata differed by source and by participant and was supplied without curation.

Each collaborating institution followed its own protocols to collect whole blood in K2EDTA tubes. For TCRbeta analysis, collaborator samples were shipped as frozen whole blood, as isolated PBMCs, or as DNA extracted from either sample type. Sequencing was performed on peripheral blood. This receptor was obtained from a woman older than 75 with active or convalescent COVID-19. The V and J genes are TRBV7-2 and TRBJ2-7, and the D gene may be TRBD1, 6 bases matching. The nucleotide sequence reads as follows: TGTGCCAGCAGCTCAAACACAAAACAGGGAGCCTACGAGCAGTACTTC. The translation is CASSSNTKQGAYEQYF.